Shown below are 18 T cell receptor beta chains from a single sample sequenced in a study of OX40 agonist ivuxolimab in advanced cancers. TCRdb's table, derived via immunoSEQ multiplex PCR, lists solely in-frame clones and lacks some. The sample lists fewer than 65,000 clones; approximately 87% were seen once. The sequenced sample was CD4+ or CD8+ T cells sorted from blood, obtained in a trial of the OX40 agonist ivuxolimab. The receptors here all came from an adult with an advanced solid tumor such as melanoma, head and neck, liver or kidney cancer.

The chain couples TRBV27 to TRBJ1-1; TRBD1 might be the D (6 bases). The germline V gene encodes CDR1 MNHEY and CDR2 SMNVEV (reference sequence). The ends were cut back, 8 bases at V and 1 base at J, with 14 bases in the middle. This CDR3 is built from 14 residues. Here the CDR3 DNA reads TGTGCCAGCGGAGCTCCGGGACAGAACACTGAAGCTTTCTTT. This translates into CASGAPGQNTEAFF.

The rearrangement uses TRBV11-1 and TRBJ2-3; 8 bases agree with TRBD1. Germline V gene data show CDR1 as SGHAT and CDR2 as FQDESV (reference sequence). V lost 5 bases to trimming and J lost 6 bases; unmatched junction nucleotides: 10. There are 15 residues in the CDR3. The CDR3 nucleotides read TGTGCCAGCAGCCTGTTACAGGGGGAGGTGGATACGCAGTATTTT. This codes for CASSLLQGEVDTQYF.

The chain uses TRBV5-1 and TRBJ2-1; 8 nucleotides agree with TRBD2. The germline V gene has CDR1 SGHRS and CDR2 YFSETQ. The CDR3 is 16 amino acids. J gave up 7 bases and V 0 bases, and 9 bases lay outside the gene matches. CDR3 residues: CASSLEVQRGTNEQFF. The CDR3, as DNA: TGCGCCAGCAGCTTGGAGGTCCAGCGGGGGACGAATGAGCAGTTCTTC.

The chain is built from TRBV7-2 and TRBJ1-5; TRBD1 might be the D (5 bases). The germline V gene encodes CDR1 SGHTA and CDR2 FQGNSA. Trimming stripped 5 bases from V and 2 bases from J, with 13 bases between. CDR3 length equals 15 residues. CDR3: CASSTGRRGNQPQHF. Written as DNA, the CDR3 is TGTGCCAGCAGCACAGGACGGCGGGGCAATCAGCCCCAGCATTTT.

J is TRBJ1-1 and V is TRBV5-4; D not certain. CDR1 and CDR2 (germline): SGHNT, YYREEE (reference sequence). Trimming took 4 bases from V and 7 from J, leaving 14 bases between them. The CDR3 sequence is 13 residues long. As DNA, the CDR3 is TGTGCCAGCAGCCTGGCATCCCGCAGTGAAGCTTTCTTT. It specifies CASSLASRSEAFF.

This chain joins TRBV6-5 and TRBJ2-7, with D tentatively TRBD1 or TRBD2 (6 bases each). Germline V CDR1 and CDR2: MNHEY, SVGAGI. CDR3 length: 11 residues. Between the trimmed V and J ends, which lost 9 bases and 5 bases, there was a span of 11 bases. The DNA for the CDR3 is TGTGCCAGTGAAGGGGGGAACGAGCAGTACTTC. Residues: CASEGGNEQYF.

The chain employs TRBV10-3 and TRBJ2-6; D tentatively reads TRBD1 or TRBD2 (5 bases each). The CDR3 loop spans 18 amino acids. The V and J ends lost 8 bases and 2 bases respectively, with 22 bases between them. CDR1 and CDR2 from the germline V gene are ENHRY and SYGVKD. CDR3 region: CAIPQVGGPIPGANVLTF. The DNA for the CDR3 is TGTGCCATCCCCCAGGTTGGGGGACCCATACCTGGGGCCAACGTCCTGACTTTC.

The sample holds a few counts of this clone. This rearrangement joins TRBV9 to TRBJ2-7, with D tentatively TRBD1 or TRBD2 (5 bases each). V was shortened by 5 bases and J by 2 bases, with 11 bases between the two germline ends. Germline lookup yields CDR1 SGDLS and CDR2 YYNGEE. The CDR3 loop spans 13 amino acids. The CDR3 nucleotides read TGTGCCAGCAGTGGGGACGGACCCTACGAGCAGTACTTC. It is translated as CASSGDGPYEQYF.

V is TRBV5-1 and J is TRBJ2-6, with D unresolved. The CDR3 totals 15 residues. The germline gives CDR1 SGHRS, CDR2 YFSETQ. Trimming cost V 6 bases and J 1 base, with 11 bases left between them. CDR3 in amino acids: CASTGEVSGANVLTF. CDR3 in DNA: TGCGCCAGCACAGGAGAAGTTTCTGGGGCCAACGTCCTGACTTTC.

The chain carries TRBV4-1 and TRBJ1-6; 9 nucleotides align to TRBD1. CDR3 size: 15 residues. J lost 11 bases, V lost 5 bases, and 10 bases had no gene match. Germline lookup yields CDR1 MGHRA and CDR2 YSYEKL. CDR3 in DNA: TGCGCCAGCAGCAATCCTACAGGGGGCAAGGCACCCCTCCACTTT. It is translated as CASSNPTGGKAPLHF.

This sequence joins TRBV9 and TRBJ1-4; the D gene is possibly TRBD1 (5 bases). Trimming removed 2 bases from V and 7 bases from J, with 12 bases in between. The CDR3 runs 14 residues. Germline CDR1 SGDLS, CDR2 YYNGEE. CDR3 coding DNA: TGTGCCAGCAGCGTTACAGGTGGGGGTGAAAAACTGTTTTTT. Residues: CASSVTGGGEKLFF.

The chain combines TRBV11-1 with TRBJ2-5; the match to TRBD2 covers 9 bases. Germline CDR1 is SGHAT and CDR2 is FQDESV (reference sequence). Unmatched junction bases numbered 6, after V lost 5 bases and J lost 5 bases. The CDR3 loop spans 14 amino acids. CDR3 DNA: TGTGCCAGCAGCCAAGGGACTAGCTCGGAGACCCAGTACTTC. The encoded protein is CASSQGTSSETQYF.

This chain uses TRBV5-6 with TRBJ1-6, with 7 nucleotides matching TRBD1. V shed 3 bases, J shed 5 bases, and the junction held 8 bases outside the gene matches. Germline CDR1 reads SGHDT; CDR2 reads YYEEEE. The CDR3 totals 16 residues. The DNA for the CDR3 is TGTGCCAGCAGCTCGTTACAGGGGCTTGATAATTCACCCCTCCACTTT. It yields the protein CASSSLQGLDNSPLHF.

The chain joins TRBV25-1 to TRBJ1-2, with no clear D. CDR3 length: 14 amino acids. Trimming cost V 1 base and J 2 bases, with 8 bases left between them. The germline CDR1 and CDR2 sequences are MGHDK and SYGVNS. The CDR3 protein is CASSELAQNYGYTF. The CDR3 region has the DNA TGTGCCAGCAGTGAATTGGCACAAAACTATGGCTACACCTTC.

The chain carries TRBV7-9 and TRBJ2-7; D is unclear. Germline CDR1 is SEHNR and CDR2 is FQNEAQ (reference sequence). The CDR3 is made up of 13 amino acids. The V end was cut by 11 bases, the J end by 2 bases, with 16 bases between. CDR3 coding DNA: TGTGCCGGCGGCATAGGCAGAGCCTACGAGCAGTACTTC. This codes for CAGGIGRAYEQYF.

This clone was detected only a few times. The chain uses TRBV7-2 and TRBJ2-3; D may correspond to TRBD1 or TRBD2 (5 bases each). This CDR3 region has 14 residues. With 2 bases removed from V and 4 bases from J, the gap between germline ends came to 10 bases. Germline V gene sequence: CDR1 SGHTA, CDR2 FQGNSA. CDR3 coding DNA: TGTGCCAGCAGCTTACCGGGGCGGGCAGATACGCAGTATTTT. Amino acid sequence: CASSLPGRADTQYF. The whole variable domain, filled in from reference TRBV7-2 and TRBJ2-3, reads GAGVSQSPSNKVTEKGKDVELRCDPISGHTALYWYRQSLGQGLEFLIYFQGNSAPDKSGLPSDRFSAERTGGSVSTLTIQRTQQEDSAVYLCASSLPGRADTQYFGPGTRLTVL.

The V call is TRBV6-5, the J call TRBJ2-7; D remains ambiguous. The CDR3 has 14 amino acids. Trimming removed 6 bases from V and 5 bases from J, with 17 bases in between. CDR1 and CDR2 (germline): MNHEY, SVGAGI. CDR3 protein: CASSYDKAVHEQYF. CDR3 sequence (DNA): TGTGCCAGCAGCTATGACAAGGCGGTCCACGAGCAGTACTTC.

The chain's CDR3 is CASNGQVSGNTIYF. CDR3 in DNA: TGTGCCAGCAACGGACAGGTCTCTGGAAACACCATATATTTT. The chain links TRBV5-5 to TRBJ1-3; 7 nucleotides line up with TRBD1. Trimming at V came to 6 bases and at J to 0 bases, leaving 3 bases not matched to a gene. Germline assignment: CDR1 SGHKS and CDR2 YYEKEE (reference sequence). There are 14 residues in the CDR3.